This TCR beta chain emerged from a study of T cell changes during pregnancy in multiple sclerosis. Profiled with immunoSEQ multiplex PCR; TCRdb holds only in-frame clones, not every one. The repertoire holds about 42,000 clones, with about 87% as singletons. CDR1 is SNHLY, CDR2 FYNNEI, per germline. Unmatched junction bases numbered 5, after V lost 10 bases and J lost 3 bases. The CDR3 has 13 residues. The chain couples TRBV2 to TRBJ1-2; TRBD1 matches 10 bases. This receptor was obtained from a female donor with multiple sclerosis, enrolled in a pregnancy study. This sample comprised CD4+ T cells from peripheral blood mononuclear cells, obtained in the second trimester of pregnancy. CDR3 residues: CATAGQGYYGYTF. The CDR3 DNA is TGTGCCACCGCGGGACAGGGGTACTATGGCTACACCTTC.